Shown below are 30 T cell receptor beta chains from a single sample sequenced in a study of shared clonotypes between healthy human individuals. Clones were sequenced by immunoSEQ multiplex PCR, and TCRdb holds only the in-frame ones, with some missing. The table has 450,000 to 500,000 clones, about 79% seen once. Sequencing input: PBMCs. Receptors were obtained from a woman aged 35 to 49 in good health. Some clones in this sample may be carry-over from other donors' samples.

The chain combines TRBV19 with TRBJ1-1; 12 bases fit TRBD1. J lost 3 bases, V lost 4 bases, and 3 bases had no gene match. The length of the CDR3 is 15 residues. CDR1 LNHDA and CDR2 SQIVND come from the germline V gene (reference sequence). The CDR3 nucleotides read TGTGCCAGTAGTACCGGGACAGGGGGCCACACTGAAGCTTTCTTT. It codes for CASSTGTGGHTEAFF.

The gene calls are TRBV6-1 and TRBJ2-7, with D perhaps matching TRBD2 (5 bases). Trimming took 6 bases from V and 0 from J, leaving 15 bases between them. This CDR3 is built from 15 residues. Germline V gives CDR1 MNHNS, CDR2 SASEGT. CDR3 DNA: TGTGCCAGCAGACCCATCCAAGCGGACTCCTACGAGCAGTACTTC. Its translation is CASRPIQADSYEQYF.

The chain joins TRBV29-1 to TRBJ1-1; weak D call: TRBD1 (6 bases). V was trimmed by 4 bases and J by 0 bases, leaving 15 bases between them. The CDR3 extends over 15 amino acids. Germline V gives CDR1 SQVTM, CDR2 ANQGSEA. CDR3 nucleotide sequence: TGCAGCGTTGTCGATTTTGGACAGTTGAACACTGAAGCTTTCTTT. Amino acids: CSVVDFGQLNTEAFF. The whole variable domain, remainder taken from reference TRBV29-1 and TRBJ1-1, is SAVISQKPSRDICQRGTSLTIQCQVDSQVTMMFWYRQQPGQSLTLIATANQGSEATYESGFVIDKFPISRPNLTFSTLTVSNMSPEDSSIYLCSVVDFGQLNTEAFFGQGTRLTVV.

This chain links TRBV6-5 with TRBJ2-5; weak D call: TRBD1 (6 bases). The J call is doubtful: the DNA matches TRBJ2-7 better. This CDR3 contains 15 residues. Germline CDR1 is MNHEY and CDR2 is SVGAGI. CDR3 amino acids: CASSYSFWGHYEQYF. The DNA for the CDR3 is TGTGCCAGCAGTTACTCGTTTTGGGGGCACTACGAGCAGTACTTC.

The V gene is TRBV5-4, the J gene TRBJ2-1, with D possibly being TRBD1 (5 bases). This CDR3 contains 13 residues. Germline CDR1 SGHNT, CDR2 YYREEE (reference sequence). V gave up 0 bases and J gave up 6 bases, with 7 bases separating them. The CDR3 loop is CASSLGGPNEQFF. The CDR3 DNA is TGTGCCAGCAGCTTGGGGGGCCCCAATGAGCAGTTCTTC.

The J gene is TRBJ2-7, the V gene TRBV9; a possible D gene is TRBD2 (5 bases). Germline V gene sequence: CDR1 SGDLS, CDR2 YYNGEE. The germline V and J ends were trimmed by 1 base and 1 base, with 9 bases remaining between them. The CDR3 consists of 14 residues. CDR3 region: CASSVSLASYEQYF. CDR3 nucleotides: TGTGCCAGCAGCGTATCCCTAGCATCCTACGAGCAGTACTTC.

V usage is TRBV5-4 and J usage is TRBJ1-5; D is unresolved. The CDR3 length is 14 residues. CDR1 and CDR2 from the germline V gene are SGHNT and YYREEE (reference sequence). Trimming left V 3 bases short and J 0 bases short, with 7 bases between. This CDR3 reads CASSSYNSNQPQHF. The CDR3, as DNA: TGTGCCAGCAGCTCCTATAATAGCAATCAGCCCCAGCATTTT.

The rearrangement uses TRBV10-3 and TRBJ2-4; tentatively, D is TRBD1 (5 bases). CDR3 length equals 13 residues. Trimming removed 10 bases at V and 5 bases at J, with 15 bases between. Germline V lookup: CDR1 ENHRY, CDR2 SYGVKD. The CDR3 protein is CATRPREENIQYF. The CDR3 DNA reads TGTGCCACCCGGCCCAGGGAAGAAAACATTCAGTACTTC.

The genes are TRBV2 and TRBJ2-1, with 8 nucleotides matching TRBD2. CDR1 and CDR2 (germline): SNHLY, FYNNEI. CDR3 length equals 12 residues. Trimming removed 6 bases from V and 8 bases from J; junction bases left unmatched: 3. CDR3 in DNA: TGTGCCAGCAGGGGACTAGACGATGAGCAGTTCTTC. Its protein product is CASRGLDDEQFF.

The gene calls are TRBV10-3 and TRBJ1-2; 12 bases line up with TRBD1. Looked up from germline, CDR1 is ENHRY and CDR2 is SYGVKD. The CDR3 contains 17 residues. Trimming removed 0 bases from V and 3 bases from J; junction bases left unmatched: 5. CDR3 DNA sequence: TGTGCCATCAGTGAGTCAGGGACAGGGGGCGAGGACTATGGCTACACCTTC. Protein: CAISESGTGGEDYGYTF.

This sequence joins TRBV29-1 and TRBJ2-4; no clear D. Germline V lookup: CDR1 SQVTM, CDR2 ANQGSEA. Trimming took off 2 bases at V and 1 base at J, with 3 bases between the two ends. The CDR3 loop spans 12 amino acids. CDR3 sequence reads: CSVELAKNIQYF. The CDR3 DNA reads as TGCAGCGTTGAACTCGCCAAAAACATTCAGTACTTC.

The rearrangement uses TRBV11-2 and TRBJ2-1; D ambiguous. CDR1 is SGHAT and CDR2 is FQNNGV in the germline V gene. CDR3 length: 13 residues. Trimming took off 5 bases at V and 9 bases at J, with 14 bases between the two ends. The CDR3 coding sequence is TGTGCCAGCAGCGCACTCGTCGGTAGTGAGCAGTTCTTC. It translates to CASSALVGSEQFF.

V usage is TRBV7-9 and J usage is TRBJ1-6; 8 positions match TRBD1. The V segment lost 5 bases and the J segment 7 bases; nucleotides outside the gene matches: 7. This CDR3 has 15 amino acids. Germline assignment: CDR1 SEHNR and CDR2 FQNEAQ (reference sequence). The CDR3 coding sequence is TGTGCCAGCAGCCCCCGACAGGGGATGAATTCACCCCTCCACTTT. This codes for CASSPRQGMNSPLHF.

The chain employs TRBV7-8 and TRBJ2-1, with 11 bases lining up with TRBD2. CDR1 and CDR2 from the germline V gene are SGHVS and FQNEAQ. The CDR3 has 15 residues. With V trimmed by 5 bases and J by 9 bases, 9 bases remained unmatched. The CDR3 DNA sequence: TGTGCCAGCAGCCCCCAACTAGCGGGAGTATTTGAGCAGTTCTTC. Amino acids: CASSPQLAGVFEQFF.

The chain employs TRBV5-1 and TRBJ2-7, with TRBD2 identical over 11 bases. This CDR3 contains 16 residues. V shed 4 bases, J shed 2 bases, and the junction held 8 bases outside the gene matches. Looked up from germline, CDR1 is SGHRS and CDR2 is YFSETQ. The CDR3 bases are TGCGCCAGCAGCAGGGGACTAGCGGAGGGGGCCTACGAGCAGTACTTC. Its translation is CASSRGLAEGAYEQYF.

The chain links TRBV4-3 to TRBJ2-3, with 11 bases fitting TRBD2. Germline V gene lookup returns CDR1 LGHNA and CDR2 YSLEER. The trim removed 0 bases at V and 0 bases at J, leaving 11 bases unmatched. This CDR3 contains 20 residues. CDR3 DNA sequence: TGCGCCAGCAGCCAAGACGGGAATACCGGGACTAGCGGCAGCACAGATACGCAGTATTTT. Protein: CASSQDGNTGTSGSTDTQYF.

With respect to this clone: Sequence at one end of the junction differs from germline and may be a read error. This chain links TRBV4-1 with TRBJ2-2, with 9 bases aligning to TRBD2. CDR3 length: 15 residues. CDR1 is MGHRA, CDR2 YSYEKL, per germline. The chain's CDR3 is CASSRGRGDTGELLF. The CDR3 DNA reads TGCGCCAGCAGCCGCGGGAGGGGAGACACCGGGGAGCTGCTTTTT.

Turning to this clone: The same CDR3 is also encoded by other DNA sequences in this sample. V is TRBV5-4 and J is TRBJ1-2, with no clear D. The germline V and J ends were trimmed by 6 bases and 0 bases, with 9 bases remaining between them. The germline V gene has CDR1 SGHNT and CDR2 YYREEE (reference sequence). This CDR3 is built from 13 residues. This CDR3 is CASKTPANYGYTF. CDR3 bases: TGTGCCAGCAAAACGCCGGCTAACTATGGCTACACCTTC.

The CDR3 DNA follows: TGTGCCAGCAGCACGGGACAGTTCAATCAGCCCCAGCATTTT. It encodes CASSTGQFNQPQHF. The V gene is TRBV11-3, the J gene TRBJ1-5, with 7 bases lining up with TRBD1. Germline V gene data show CDR1 as SGHNT and CDR2 as YENEEA. The CDR3 consists of 14 residues. J was trimmed by 3 bases and V by 5 bases; bases with no gene match: 4.

V usage is TRBV5-1 and J usage is TRBJ2-3; 14 nucleotides match TRBD2. Trimming took 4 bases from V and 6 from J; bases not matched to a gene: 7. This CDR3 contains 16 residues. Germline CDR1 and CDR2: SGHRS and YFSETQ. CDR3 residues: CASSPGTSGRYDTQYF. Here the CDR3 DNA reads TGCGCCAGCAGCCCAGGGACTAGCGGGAGATATGATACGCAGTATTTT.

CDR3 region: CASSRLASYNEQFF. The CDR3 nucleotides read TGTGCCAGCAGTAGACTAGCCTCCTACAATGAGCAGTTCTTC. The rearrangement uses TRBV6-6 and TRBJ2-1; 7 bases are shared with TRBD2. The V and J ends lost 5 bases and 0 bases, in that order; junction bases with no gene match: 1. The CDR3 covers 14 residues. The V gene's germline CDR1 is MNHNY and CDR2 SVGAGI (reference sequence).

The count of this clone is one. The chain carries TRBV7-7 and TRBJ2-5, with TRBD1 matching over 8 bases. The CDR3 totals 13 residues. Trimming at V came to 5 bases and at J to 7 bases, leaving 6 bases not matched to a gene. Germline CDR1 and CDR2: SSHAT and FNYEAQ (reference sequence). CDR3 amino acids: CASSTDRGGTQYF. The CDR3 DNA follows: TGTGCCAGCAGCACCGACAGGGGCGGGACCCAGTACTTC.

The genes are TRBV19 and TRBJ2-1, with D possibly matching TRBD2 (6 bases). CDR3 length: 15 residues. Trimming removed 9 bases from V and 5 bases from J, with 20 bases in between. Per the germline V gene, CDR1 is LNHDA and CDR2 is SQIVND (reference sequence). The CDR3 DNA sequence: TGTGCCAGCACGGTAAGGACGGGGGTCCACAATGAGCAGTTCTTC. Protein product: CASTVRTGVHNEQFF.

The gene calls are TRBV9 and TRBJ2-7, with 7 bases matching TRBD2. Per the germline V gene, CDR1 is SGDLS and CDR2 is YYNGEE. The junction had 5 bases not matched to a gene; V was cut back by 1 base and J by 1 base. The CDR3 length is 15 residues. The CDR3 sequence is CASSVSSGVSYEQYF. The CDR3 bases are TGTGCCAGCAGCGTATCTAGCGGAGTGTCCTACGAGCAGTACTTC.

The table lists this clone with a count of one. The chain employs TRBV6-1 and TRBJ1-5; D is unresolved. Deletions cut 0 bases from V and 4 bases from J, with 7 bases between. Per germline, CDR1 MNHNS and CDR2 SASEGT. This CDR3 spans 14 amino acids. CDR3 DNA: TGTGCCAGCAGTGAAGCGCTTATAAATCAGCCCCAGCATTTT. Protein product: CASSEALINQPQHF.

V and J are TRBV6-1 and TRBJ2-2; maybe TRBD1 (6 bases). The ends were cut back, 6 bases at V and 6 bases at J, with 8 bases in the middle. In germline, CDR1 is MNHNS, CDR2 SASEGT. CDR3 length: 12 amino acids. As DNA, the CDR3 is TGTGCCAGCAGAGGACAGCCCGGGGAGCTGTTTTTT. This sequence encodes CASRGQPGELFF.

V usage is TRBV11-2 and J usage is TRBJ2-2; 11 nucleotides agree with TRBD2. Trimming cost V 4 bases and J 10 bases; bases outside gene matches: 8. The germline V gene encodes CDR1 SGHAT and CDR2 FQNNGV. The CDR3 has 15 residues. In DNA, the CDR3 is TGTGCCAGCAGCTCTACTAGCGGGAGAAAGGTGGAGCTGTTTTTT. This codes for CASSSTSGRKVELFF.

The chain uses TRBV19 and TRBJ2-5; 10 nucleotides agree with TRBD1. This CDR3 region has 16 residues. The junction had 8 bases not matched to a gene; V was cut back by 5 bases and J by 2 bases. Looked up from germline, CDR1 is LNHDA and CDR2 is SQIVND (reference sequence). CDR3 sequence: CASSSRRDRGQETQYF. DNA of the CDR3: TGTGCCAGTAGTTCCCGTCGGGACAGGGGTCAAGAGACCCAGTACTTC.

As DNA, the CDR3 is TGTGCCAGCAGTTCCTCTGGGATGAACACTGAAGCTTTCTTT. Residues: CASSSSGMNTEAFF. The chain joins TRBV28 to TRBJ1-1; D is undetermined. The germline V gene encodes CDR1 MDHEN and CDR2 SYDVKM. The CDR3 is 14 residues long. V was pared by 4 bases and J by 0 bases, with 9 bases between.

This rearrangement joins TRBV21-1 to TRBJ1-4; TRBD1, the D gene given by the table, was not confirmed from the DNA. TRBV21-1 is a known pseudogene. The CDR3 is 15 amino acids. CDR3 region: CASSNQGSTNEKLFF. CDR3 DNA: TGTGCCAGCAGCAATCAGGGCTCAACTAATGAAAAACTGTTTTTT.